This passage covers 13 T cell receptor beta chains from one sample sequenced in a study of T cells after yellow fever vaccination. TCRdb called the 5' RACE reads again in MiXCR, with one record for every CDR3 protein. Of 350,000 to 550,000 distinct CDR3 sequences in the sample, about 19% are singletons; the top ten hold roughly 19%. The source material was PBMCs, sampled before the yellow fever booster vaccination. All receptors come from a man between 18 and 35 years old who received the YFV17D yellow fever vaccine.

The chain combines TRBV7-2 with TRBJ2-7, with D possibly being TRBD2 (6 bases). Germline assignment: CDR1 SGHTA and CDR2 FQGNSA. V was shortened by 5 bases and J by 4 bases, with 12 bases between the two germline ends. CDR3 length: 13 residues. In DNA form, the CDR3 reads TGTGCCAGCAGCCCAGCGGCGGGGTACGAGCAGTACTTC. As protein: CASSPAAGYEQYF.

There are a few counts of this clonotype. This rearrangement joins TRBV4-2 to TRBJ1-5; TRBD1 agrees at 9 bases. Germline CDR1 is LGHNA and CDR2 is YNFKEQ. This CDR3 region has 16 residues. Trimming took 2 bases from V and 4 from J; bases not matched to a gene: 6. The CDR3 here is CASSQSPGQGNQPQHF. The DNA for the CDR3 is TGTGCCAGCAGCCAATCGCCGGGACAGGGAAATCAGCCCCAGCATTTT.

The count of this clonotype is one. This sequence joins TRBV3-1 and TRBJ1-2; D is undetermined. Germline V gene sequence: CDR1 LGHDT, CDR2 YNNKEL (reference sequence). Trimming shortened V by 4 bases and J by 8 bases, and 17 bases separated the two germline ends. This CDR3 has 14 residues. CDR3 DNA: TGTGCCAGCAGCCGTACCGTCCCCGGGGTAGGCTACACCTTC. Its translation is CASSRTVPGVGYTF.

V gene TRBV29-1 combines with J gene TRBJ2-5, with 9 nucleotides matching TRBD1. J was trimmed by 7 bases and V by 2 bases; bases with no gene match: 8. The CDR3 length is 14 residues. Germline V gene lookup returns CDR1 SQVTM and CDR2 ANQGSEA. The DNA for the CDR3 is TGCAGCGTTGAATGGCCCCTGGACAGGGGGACCCAGTACTTC. Translated, it gives CSVEWPLDRGTQYF.

The sample holds a few counts of this clonotype. This rearrangement joins TRBV27 to TRBJ1-4; D gene ambiguous. Per germline, CDR1 MNHEY and CDR2 SMNVEV (reference sequence). The CDR3 loop spans 14 amino acids. V lost 7 bases to trimming and J lost 5 bases, with 14 bases between them. This CDR3 is CASMPHRLNEKLFF. The DNA for the CDR3 is TGTGCCAGCATGCCCCACCGACTCAATGAAAAACTGTTTTTT.

V is TRBV19 and J is TRBJ2-6, with D uncertain. CDR3 size: 14 residues. Looked up from germline, CDR1 is LNHDA and CDR2 is SQIVND (reference sequence). The V end lost 2 bases, the J end lost 3 bases, and 5 bases lay between the germline ends. CDR3 region: CASSIFYGANVLTF. The CDR3 nucleotides are TGTGCCAGTAGTATATTTTATGGGGCCAACGTCCTGACTTTC.

This clonotype was seen a few times. The rearrangement uses TRBV2 and TRBJ2-2; D is uncertain. CDR3 length equals 13 residues. CDR1 SNHLY and CDR2 FYNNEI come from the germline V gene. The ends were cut back, 6 bases at V and 0 bases at J, with 5 bases in the middle. This CDR3 is CASRYANTGELFF. CDR3 DNA: TGTGCCAGCAGATATGCGAACACCGGGGAGCTGTTTTTT.

The chain carries TRBV6-6 and TRBJ2-1, with 9 bases lining up with TRBD2. CDR1 and CDR2 from the germline V gene are MNHNY and SVGAGI (reference sequence). The V and J ends lost 2 bases and 8 bases, in that order; junction bases with no gene match: 10. CDR3 size: 16 residues. CDR3 DNA sequence: TGTGCCAGCAGTTACCGGTCTAGCGGGGTCGCCCATGAGCAGTTCTTC. This translates into CASSYRSSGVAHEQFF.

This clonotype was seen repeatedly, ten times or more. This sequence joins TRBV20-1 and TRBJ2-2; 12 nucleotides match TRBD2. From germline, CDR1 is DFQATT and CDR2 SNEGSKA (reference sequence). The V and J ends lost 0 bases and 6 bases, in that order; junction bases with no gene match: 2. The CDR3 consists of 15 residues. CDR3 in amino acids: CSARDPSGGAGELFF. CDR3 DNA sequence: TGCAGTGCTAGAGATCCTAGCGGGGGGGCCGGGGAGCTGTTTTTT.

The V gene is TRBV12-3 or TRBV12-4, the J gene TRBJ2-1; the match to TRBD2 covers 7 bases. The V and J ends lost 6 bases and 5 bases, in that order; junction bases with no gene match: 7. CDR3 size: 14 residues. The CDR3 DNA follows: TGTGCCAGCAGGACCGGGACTAACGACAATGAGCAGTTCTTC. This codes for CASRTGTNDNEQFF.

V and J are TRBV6-5 and TRBJ2-5; D is possibly TRBD1 (6 bases). The germline V and J ends were trimmed by 5 bases and 5 bases, with 15 bases remaining between them. CDR1 is MNHEY and CDR2 is SVGAGI in the germline V gene. The CDR3 runs to 14 residues. CDR3 in amino acids: CASSLYRVRETQYF. CDR3 coding DNA: TGTGCCAGCAGTCTGTACAGGGTGAGGGAGACCCAGTACTTC.

The chain couples TRBV4-1 to TRBJ2-2; no clear D. The CDR3 length is 14 residues. V lost 3 bases and J lost 7, with 12 bases in between. Germline assignment: CDR1 MGHRA and CDR2 YSYEKL. The CDR3 is CASSQKVYLGELFF. CDR3 nucleotides: TGCGCCAGCAGCCAGAAAGTCTACCTCGGGGAGCTGTTTTTT.

This clonotype was counted only a few times. This sequence joins TRBV2 and TRBJ2-5; 8 positions agree with TRBD1. Germline trimming cut 7 bases from V and 5 bases from J; bases unmatched to any gene: 9. The CDR3 runs 14 residues. Germline CDR1 SNHLY, CDR2 FYNNEI. In nucleotides, the CDR3 is TGTGCCAGCAATTCGGACAGGGATGTCGAGACCCAGTACTTC. Its protein is CASNSDRDVETQYF.